Each of the 15 T cell receptor beta chains below was sequenced from the same sample in a study of CD8+ T cells in alopecia areata (dated by TCRdb to 2016 to 2018). The label giving this sample's time point can be read as: approximately 4 weeks on oral tofacitinib. The intended sense of this specimen's treatment or condition label: oral pan-JAK inhibitor, 5-10 mg twice daily. Libraries were prepared through the immunoSEQ multiplex PCR assay. To provide template for TCR sequencing, every sample had RNA extracted and reverse transcribed into cDNA. Held by TCRdb, this immuneACCESS table contains in-frame sequences only and omits some clones. Under half of the omission traces to an unresolved V gene where checked; the cause of the rest is unknown. The sample data list approximately 150,000 clones, and approximately 86% of these were observed just once. Of the sample, roughly an eighth is held by the ten largest clones.

Here the sequenced sample was CD8+ T cells sorted from blood, taken at week 4, from a patient treated with tofacitinib. These receptor sequences come from a human donor with alopecia areata.

CDR3 protein: CASRGPRDDYGYTF. The CDR3 DNA sequence: TGTGCCAGCAGGGGGCCAAGGGACGACTATGGCTACACCTTC. This sequence joins TRBV27 and TRBJ1-2; D possibly corresponds to TRBD1 (5 bases). Germline loops: CDR1 MNHEY, CDR2 SMNVEV (reference sequence). The ends were cut back, 6 bases at V and 3 bases at J, with 14 bases in the middle. CDR3 length equals 14 residues.

The chain couples TRBV27 to TRBJ1-1, with TRBD1 as a possible D gene (5 bases). CDR3 size: 14 residues. Trimming removed 6 bases at V and 3 bases at J, with 14 bases between. CDR1 is MNHEY, CDR2 SMNVEV, per germline (reference sequence). CDR3 sequence: CASSYSPGDTEAFF. The CDR3 region has the DNA TGTGCCAGCAGCTACAGTCCGGGGGACACTGAAGCTTTCTTT.

The chain links TRBV18 to TRBJ2-1; no clear D. Germline V gene sequence: CDR1 KGHSH, CDR2 LQKENI. The germline V and J ends were trimmed by 3 bases and 9 bases, with 6 bases remaining between them. This CDR3 comprises 11 residues. This chain's CDR3 is CASSPGGEQFF. Here the CDR3 DNA reads TGTGCCAGCTCACCCGGCGGTGAGCAGTTCTTC.

The chain joins TRBV27 to TRBJ2-5, with D tentatively TRBD2 (10 bases). Germline lookup yields CDR1 MNHEY and CDR2 SMNVEV (reference sequence). CDR3 length: 19 amino acids. The V gene lost 2 bases and the J gene lost 4 bases, with 26 bases spanning the gap. The DNA for the CDR3 is TGTGCCAGCAGTTTACCGGTCCCGGGACAGGGACTAGCGAGAGAGACCCAGTACTTC. Protein product: CASSLPVPGQGLARETQYF.

The chain combines TRBV6-1 with TRBJ2-7, with D tentatively TRBD1 (6 bases). V shed 1 base and J shed 0 bases, with 10 bases lying between them. There are 15 residues in the CDR3. Per the germline V gene, CDR1 is MNHNS and CDR2 is SASEGT. Here the CDR3 DNA reads TGTGCCAGCAGTGAAGAACCGGGACACTCCTACGAGCAGTACTTC. It encodes CASSEEPGHSYEQYF.

This clone was recorded only once. CDR3 residues: CASSILETDTQYF. The DNA for the CDR3 is TGTGCCAGTAGTATCTTAGAGACAGATACGCAGTATTTT. The chain combines TRBV19 with TRBJ2-3; D call uncertain. The CDR3 runs to 13 residues. Germline assignment: CDR1 LNHDA and CDR2 SQIVND (reference sequence). The ends were cut back, 3 bases at V and 3 bases at J, with 7 bases in the middle.

This chain joins TRBV29-1 and TRBJ1-1; D is ambiguous. CDR3 length: 14 amino acids. Germline loops: CDR1 SQVTM, CDR2 ANQGSEA. The V end was cut by 7 bases, the J end by 4 bases, with 19 bases between. CDR3 sequence reads: CSAQGLQSSTEAFF. The CDR3 DNA follows: TGCAGCGCCCAAGGCCTACAGAGTAGCACTGAAGCTTTCTTT.

The chain uses TRBV7-9 and TRBJ2-1, with 9 bases lining up with TRBD1. CDR3 length: 17 residues. The V and J ends lost 5 bases and 4 bases, in that order; junction bases with no gene match: 12. CDR1 and CDR2 (germline): SEHNR, FQNEAQ (reference sequence). CDR3 DNA sequence: TGTGCCAGCAGCCCCCCCCCGGGACAGGGCCATTACAATGAGCAGTTCTTC. This encodes CASSPPPGQGHYNEQFF.

The chain is built from TRBV12-5 and TRBJ2-1, with 9 bases aligning to TRBD2. The CDR3 has 13 amino acids. V was pared by 2 bases and J by 12 bases, with 5 bases of the junction left unmatched. Germline values: CDR1 LGHNT, CDR2 FRNRAP. DNA of the CDR3: TGTGCTAGTGGTTTGCCTCTGACTAGCGGGCAGTTCTTC. As protein: CASGLPLTSGQFF.

The gene calls are TRBV4-1 and TRBJ2-2; 9 positions match TRBD1. Looked up from germline, CDR1 is MGHRA and CDR2 is YSYEKL. This CDR3 has 16 residues. Trimming took 1 base from V and 3 from J; bases not matched to a gene: 3. The CDR3, as DNA: TGCGCCAGCAGCCAAGGTACAGGGGGCGACACCGGGGAGCTGTTTTTT. Its protein product is CASSQGTGGDTGELFF.

The chain joins TRBV29-1 to TRBJ2-7; D possibly corresponds to TRBD2 (6 bases). V dropped 5 bases and J dropped 2 bases, with 16 bases sitting between them. CDR3 length: 14 residues. CDR1 is SQVTM and CDR2 is ANQGSEA in the germline V gene. In DNA, the CDR3 is TGCAGCGTTAGGGTTAGCGGTACCCCCTACGAGCAGTACTTC. Amino acids: CSVRVSGTPYEQYF.

This clone was detected once. The chain has TRBV2 and TRBJ2-3; 14 bases are shared with TRBD2. V lost 6 bases to trimming and J lost 5 bases; unmatched junction nucleotides: 10. CDR3 length: 17 residues. Germline V gene sequence: CDR1 SNHLY, CDR2 FYNNEI. For the CDR3, the DNA is TGTGCCAGCAGCCCGGAGGGACTAGCGGGAGTGGGAGATACGCAGTATTTT. Protein product: CASSPEGLAGVGDTQYF.

This clone appeared once. The chain couples TRBV14 to TRBJ2-6; maybe TRBD1 (5 bases). Germline V gives CDR1 SGHDN, CDR2 FVKESK. The CDR3 sequence is 21 residues long. V was shortened by 4 bases and J by 1 base, with 26 bases between the two germline ends. In DNA, the CDR3 is TGTGCCAGCAGCCCTGACAGCCAAGAGTCATACCGGGTATCTGGGGCCAACGTCCTGACTTTC. It specifies CASSPDSQESYRVSGANVLTF.

The chain combines TRBV30 with TRBJ1-5, with 7 bases lining up with TRBD1. The CDR3 has 14 residues. CDR1 and CDR2 (germline): GTSNPN, SVGIG (reference sequence). With 0 bases clipped from V and 5 bases from J, the junction kept 4 bases outside the gene matches. CDR3 amino acids: CAWSVGQGDQPQHF. For the CDR3, the DNA is TGTGCCTGGAGTGTAGGCCAGGGGGATCAGCCCCAGCATTTT. The complete variable domain, with remaining parts taken from reference TRBV30 and TRBJ1-5, reads SQTIHQWPATLVQPVGSPLSLECTVEGTSNPNLYWYRQAAGRGLQLLFYSVGIGQISSEVPQNLSASRPQDRQFILSSKKLLLSDSGFYLCAWSVGQGDQPQHFGDGTRLSIL.

The chain links TRBV13 to TRBJ2-7; 10 bases agree with TRBD2. The CDR3 length is 15 residues. Unmatched junction bases numbered 10, after V lost 5 bases and J lost 6 bases. Per germline, CDR1 PRHDT and CDR2 FYEKMQ (reference sequence). CDR3 nucleotides: TGTGCCAGCAGCGCAAGGAGCGGGGGGGTCCTCGAGCAGTACTTC. The encoded protein is CASSARSGGVLEQYF.